The 24 T cell receptor beta chains below were found in one sample sequenced in a study of T cell responses to AZD1222 COVID-19 vaccine. The method was immunoSEQ multiplex PCR; TCRdb's version includes in-frame clones alone and lacks a portion of them. The repertoire holds around 130,000 clones, with 91% as singletons. The material was peripheral blood, obtained on day 0 of AZD1222 vaccination. Source of these receptors: an adult in good health.

V usage is TRBV2 and J usage is TRBJ2-5; D uncertain. Trimming removed 4 bases from V and 0 bases from J, with 9 bases in between. Germline V gives CDR1 SNHLY, CDR2 FYNNEI. The CDR3 totals 14 residues. As DNA, the CDR3 is TGTGCCAGCAGTGGGCCCGCGTACCAAGAGACCCAGTACTTC. Protein: CASSGPAYQETQYF. Combining the CDR3 with reference TRBV2 and TRBJ2-5 gives the whole variable domain EPEVTQTPSHQVTQMGQEVILRCVPISNHLYFYWYRQILGQKVEFLVSFYNNEISEKSEIFDDQFSVERPDGSNFTLKIRSTKLEDSAMYFCASSGPAYQETQYFGPGTRLLVL.

This chain joins TRBV4-1 and TRBJ1-1, with TRBD1 matching over 7 bases. This CDR3 is 16 amino acids long. The germline V gene has CDR1 MGHRA and CDR2 YSYEKL. Trimming cost V 1 base and J 3 bases; bases outside gene matches: 8. In nucleotides, the CDR3 is TGCGCCAGCAGCCAAGCCAAACAGGGGAGGTACACTGAAGCTTTCTTT. Its translation: CASSQAKQGRYTEAFF.

CDR3 loop: CASSPTGEWYNEQFF. The CDR3 nucleotides are TGTGCCAGCAGCCCAACAGGGGAATGGTACAATGAGCAGTTCTTC. This chain links TRBV5-5 with TRBJ2-1; 7 bases are shared with TRBD1. The J segment lost 4 bases and the V segment lost 4 bases, leaving 8 bases of the junction unmatched. CDR3 length: 15 amino acids. Germline lookup yields CDR1 SGHKS and CDR2 YYEKEE (reference sequence).

The chain joins TRBV24-1 to TRBJ2-1, with D unresolved. Trimming shortened V by 4 bases and J by 4 bases, and 7 bases separated the two germline ends. The germline gives CDR1 KGHDR, CDR2 SFDVKD. CDR3 length: 13 amino acids. The CDR3 reads CATSDPRYNEQFF. The CDR3 DNA follows: TGTGCCACCAGTGACCCGAGATACAATGAGCAGTTCTTC.

The chain recombines TRBV7-9 with TRBJ1-6, with D unclear. Trimming left V 1 base short and J 7 bases short, with 11 bases between. The CDR3 is 15 residues long. Germline loops: CDR1 SEHNR, CDR2 FQNEAQ (reference sequence). CDR3 nucleotide sequence: TGTGCCAGCAGCTTAGTGGGCGGGGAGAATTCACCCCTCCACTTT. Protein: CASSLVGGENSPLHF.

This chain connects TRBV20-1 to TRBJ2-4; weak D call: TRBD1 (5 bases). Germline lookup yields CDR1 DFQATT and CDR2 SNEGSKA (reference sequence). Trimming removed 3 bases from V and 1 base from J, with 10 bases in between. The CDR3 totals 14 residues. This chain's CDR3 is CSASGRVAKNIQYF. The CDR3 region has the DNA TGCAGTGCTAGTGGCAGGGTGGCCAAAAACATTCAGTACTTC.

This chain connects TRBV27 to TRBJ1-2; no definite D call. The CDR3 is 12 amino acids. V shed 9 bases and J shed 4 bases, with 12 bases lying between them. The V gene's germline CDR1 is MNHEY and CDR2 SMNVEV (reference sequence). The CDR3 loop reads CASRLGLYGYTF. CDR3 nucleotide sequence: TGTGCCAGTCGACTTGGGCTCTATGGCTACACCTTC.

The chain links TRBV4-2 to TRBJ2-4, with D perhaps being TRBD1 or TRBD2 (6 bases each). V lost 0 bases and J 9 bases, leaving 15 bases between the germline ends. CDR1 is LGHNA, CDR2 YNFKEQ, per germline. The CDR3 contains 15 residues. This chain's CDR3 is CASSQDRGAQGIQYF. DNA for the CDR3: TGTGCCAGCAGCCAAGATAGGGGGGCGCAAGGCATTCAGTACTTC.

This clone was observed a few times. The DNA for the CDR3 is TGCGCCAGCAGTCAGGGGGCGGGGACGCGGGGCTACACCTTC. Its translation is CASSQGAGTRGYTF. The V and J genes are TRBV4-3 and TRBJ1-2; TRBD1 matches 8 bases. V lost 6 bases, J lost 8 bases, and 11 bases stayed unmatched. From germline, CDR1 is LGHNA and CDR2 YSLEER. This CDR3 region has 14 residues.

Only a few counts were recorded for this clone. This chain connects TRBV19 to TRBJ2-6, with D unresolved. Germline V gives CDR1 LNHDA, CDR2 SQIVND (reference sequence). The CDR3 contains 15 residues. The V end lost 3 bases, the J end lost 0 bases, and 6 bases lay between the germline ends. The CDR3 spells CASSMGNSGANVLTF. In DNA, the CDR3 is TGTGCCAGTAGTATGGGAAACTCTGGGGCCAACGTCCTGACTTTC.

This rearrangement joins TRBV5-1 to TRBJ1-3, with D unresolved. Germline V gene data show CDR1 as SGHRS and CDR2 as YFSETQ. The V gene lost 4 bases and the J gene lost 3 bases, with 20 bases spanning the gap. The CDR3 sequence is 17 residues long. This CDR3 reads CASSPSDRARVGNTIYF. The DNA of the CDR3 is TGCGCCAGCAGCCCTTCGGATCGGGCTAGAGTTGGAAACACCATATATTTT.

V is TRBV6-5 and J is TRBJ2-2; D is unclear. The CDR3 is 13 residues long. CDR1 is MNHEY and CDR2 is SVGAGI in the germline V gene. With 5 bases removed from V and 5 bases from J, the gap between germline ends came to 9 bases. DNA for the CDR3: TGTGCCAGCAGTCAGGACGGGACCGGGGAGCTGTTTTTT. It is translated as CASSQDGTGELFF.

A few counts support this clone. The chain carries TRBV12-3 or TRBV12-4 and TRBJ2-1; no reliable D call. This CDR3 comprises 11 residues. V lost 5 bases to trimming and J lost 8 bases, with 7 bases between them. CDR3 sequence (DNA): TGTGCCAGCAGTCCGCTCTATGAGCAGTTCTTC. Its protein product is CASSPLYEQFF.

The chain employs TRBV5-1 and TRBJ2-1; 10 nucleotides align to TRBD2. CDR1 and CDR2 (germline): SGHRS, YFSETQ. This CDR3 region has 15 residues. With V trimmed by 3 bases and J by 8 bases, 8 bases remained unmatched. The CDR3 is CASSSGTSATDEQFF. CDR3 DNA sequence: TGCGCCAGCAGCTCGGGGACTAGCGCTACGGATGAGCAGTTCTTC.

CDR3 bases: TGTGCCAGCAGCTTAACGAGGACAGGCGTTAACGAGCAGTACTTC. Its translation: CASSLTRTGVNEQYF. The chain joins TRBV7-3 to TRBJ2-7, with 7 bases fitting TRBD1. This CDR3 has 15 residues. V lost 0 bases, J lost 5 bases, and 7 bases stayed unmatched. The germline V gene encodes CDR1 SGHTA and CDR2 FQGTGA.

The V and J genes are TRBV7-9 and TRBJ2-1; D unclear. Trimming took 2 bases from V and 4 from J, leaving 15 bases between them. The CDR3 has 16 residues. Germline V CDR1 and CDR2: SEHNR, FQNEAQ (reference sequence). CDR3 region: CASSLISSPLYNEQFF. The CDR3 DNA follows: TGTGCCAGCAGCTTAATCTCTAGTCCCCTATACAATGAGCAGTTCTTC.

J is TRBJ2-3 and V is TRBV15; D possibly corresponds to TRBD1 (6 bases). The CDR3 has 14 amino acids. Trimming cost V 9 bases and J 3 bases, with 16 bases left between them. CDR1 and CDR2 (germline): LNHNV, YYDKDF (reference sequence). The CDR3 is CATTDGGPTDTQYF. The CDR3 coding sequence is TGTGCCACTACGGATGGGGGCCCTACAGATACGCAGTATTTT.

V is TRBV11-2 and J is TRBJ2-1; TRBD2 aligns across 9 bases. The germline CDR1 and CDR2 sequences are SGHAT and FQNNGV. The CDR3 length is 17 residues. J lost 4 bases, V lost 5 bases, and 12 bases had no gene match. CDR3 sequence (DNA): TGTGCCAGCAGCCCGTACCCCCAGACTAGCGGTTACAATGAGCAGTTCTTC. It specifies CASSPYPQTSGYNEQFF.

The J gene is TRBJ2-5, the V gene TRBV19, with no clear D. Germline CDR1 is LNHDA and CDR2 is SQIVND (reference sequence). This CDR3 is built from 14 residues. Trimming stripped 3 bases from V and 5 bases from J, with 13 bases between. CDR3 in amino acids: CASSMWAGQETQYF. CDR3 nucleotides: TGTGCCAGTAGTATGTGGGCAGGTCAGGAGACCCAGTACTTC.

Only one count was recorded for this clone. V gene TRBV24-1 combines with J gene TRBJ1-5; 8 nucleotides line up with TRBD1. The germline gives CDR1 KGHDR, CDR2 SFDVKD. With 4 bases clipped from V and 0 bases from J, the junction kept 7 bases outside the gene matches. This CDR3 has 17 residues. This chain's CDR3 is CATSDPGQGGSNQPQHF. In DNA, the CDR3 is TGTGCCACCAGTGACCCTGGACAGGGCGGTAGCAATCAGCCCCAGCATTTT.

The chain combines TRBV24-1 with TRBJ2-7; 11 bases agree with TRBD1. The CDR3 sequence is 16 residues long. CDR1 is KGHDR and CDR2 is SFDVKD in the germline V gene. With 7 bases clipped from V and 5 bases from J, the junction kept 12 bases outside the gene matches. The CDR3 loop reads CATRSMNRTGGHEQYF. CDR3 DNA: TGTGCCACCAGGTCTATGAATCGGACAGGGGGCCACGAGCAGTACTTC.

V and J are TRBV7-3 and TRBJ2-6, with 10 bases fitting TRBD2. The CDR3 length is 18 residues. Looked up from germline, CDR1 is SGHTA and CDR2 is FQGTGA. The trim removed 5 bases at V and 1 base at J, leaving 8 bases unmatched. The CDR3 DNA is TGTGCCAGCAGCAAAAAAGCGGGAGGGCCATCTGGGGCCAACGTCCTGACTTTC. This sequence encodes CASSKKAGGPSGANVLTF.

The chain couples TRBV28 to TRBJ1-5, with D possibly TRBD1 on 5 matching bases. Trimming left V 10 bases short and J 0 bases short, with 13 bases between. CDR1 and CDR2 from the germline V gene are MDHEN and SYDVKM. The CDR3 is 14 amino acids. The CDR3 coding sequence is TGTGCCACGAAGACAGCCTATAGCAATCAGCCCCAGCATTTT. It translates to CATKTAYSNQPQHF.

V and J are TRBV25-1 and TRBJ1-4; D not certain. The CDR3 loop spans 14 amino acids. V shed 5 bases and J shed 4 bases, with 11 bases lying between them. Germline V lookup: CDR1 MGHDK, CDR2 SYGVNS. In nucleotides, the CDR3 is TGTGCCAGCAGTTACAGTTACTATAATGAAAAACTGTTTTTT. Protein product: CASSYSYYNEKLFF. Full variable domain (missing parts from reference TRBV25-1 and TRBJ1-4): EADIYQTPRYLVIGTGKKITLECSQTMGHDKMYWYQQDPGMELHLIHYSYGVNSTEKGDLSSESTVSRIRTEHFPLTLESARPSHTSQYLCASSYSYYNEKLFFGSGTQLSVL.